This section outlines one TCR beta chain sequence together with its context. This entry is derived from a study of blood T cells in healthy people across ages. Using a J-beta primer mix together with a sample-barcoded 5' primer, a second PCR was run for roughly 7 to 11 cycles. One entry per CDR3 protein, called by TCRdb with MiXCR from the 5' RACE reads. The table lists roughly 700,000 distinct CDR3 sequences, around a quarter of them singletons. Germline CDR1 SNHLY, CDR2 FYNNEI. V was shortened by 6 bases and J by 2 bases, with 10 bases between the two germline ends. The CDR3 has 13 amino acids. These data were also reused for a study on T cells of mothers and their children. That source reports: The analysis detected no persistent microchimeric T cell clones.

This TCR came from a boy younger than 18 in good health. This chain uses TRBV2 with TRBJ2-5; D remains ambiguous. The sample taken for sequencing was blood. The CDR3 spells CASSSWFQETQYF. In DNA, the CDR3 is TGTGCCAGCAGCTCGTGGTTTCAAGAGACCCAGTACTTC.